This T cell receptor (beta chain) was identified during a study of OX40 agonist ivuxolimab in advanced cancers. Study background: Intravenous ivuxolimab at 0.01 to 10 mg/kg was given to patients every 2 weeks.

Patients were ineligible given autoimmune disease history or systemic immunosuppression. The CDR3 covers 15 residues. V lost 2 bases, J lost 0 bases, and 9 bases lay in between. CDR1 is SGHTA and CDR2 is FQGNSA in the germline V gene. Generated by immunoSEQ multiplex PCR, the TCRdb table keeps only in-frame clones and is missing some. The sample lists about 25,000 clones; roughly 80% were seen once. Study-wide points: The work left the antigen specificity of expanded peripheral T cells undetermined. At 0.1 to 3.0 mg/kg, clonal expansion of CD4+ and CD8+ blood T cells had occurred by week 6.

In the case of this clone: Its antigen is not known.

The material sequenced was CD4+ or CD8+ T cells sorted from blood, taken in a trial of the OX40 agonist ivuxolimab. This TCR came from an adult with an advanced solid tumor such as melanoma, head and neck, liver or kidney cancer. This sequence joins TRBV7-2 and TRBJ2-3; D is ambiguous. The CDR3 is CASSLLLGSTDTQYF. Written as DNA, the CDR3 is TGTGCCAGCAGCTTACTTTTGGGGAGCACAGATACGCAGTATTTT. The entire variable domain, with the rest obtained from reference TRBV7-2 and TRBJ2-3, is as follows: GAGVSQSPSNKVTEKGKDVELRCDPISGHTALYWYRQSLGQGLEFLIYFQGNSAPDKSGLPSDRFSAERTGGSVSTLTIQRTQQEDSAVYLCASSLLLGSTDTQYFGPGTRLTVL.